Listed below are T cell receptor beta chains from one sample, sequenced in a study of T cells in Graves' hyperthyroidism and ophthalmopathy. One entry per CDR3 protein results from TCRdb running MiXCR on the multiplex PCR reads. The sample gives some 300,000 distinct CDR3 sequences, 13% of which show up once; around 7.9% is in the top ten. Sequences were obtained from blood. All receptors come from a woman aged 25 to 39 with Graves' hyperthyroidism that later progressed to Graves' ophthalmopathy. Both conserved end residues are part of each CDR3. Fields, in order: D gene, J gene, clone size, V gene, CDR3 protein. A D gene is named only where the DNA matches it firmly. Expanded clones are given a class, and other clones once, few, many or no size at all.

>.|TRBJ2-1|many|TRBV2
CASSPQGGNEQFF
>.|TRBJ2-7|.|TRBV6-1
CASSPADREVAYEQYF
>TRBD1|TRBJ1-3|few|TRBV19
CASRPGGSGNTIYF
>.|TRBJ2-2|many|TRBV6-1
CASSPQSAPGELFF
>TRBD1|TRBJ1-6|many|TRBV3-1
CASSQEKGATGGSLHF
>.|TRBJ1-2|many|TRBV27
CASRQGNYGYTF
>.|TRBJ2-7|many|TRBV20-1
CSAKGPLTYEQYF
>.|TRBJ2-7|once|TRBV18
CASSPPGISGGGEQYF
>TRBD2|TRBJ2-1|.|TRBV7-9
CASSLVAGGPVSEQFF
>.|TRBJ2-1|many|TRBV28
CASSLYYNEQFF
>.|TRBJ2-7|many|TRBV28
CASSSPQPPSYEQYF
>.|TRBJ1-4|many|TRBV7-8
CASSFTRDGGEKLFF
>.|TRBJ2-1|.|TRBV4-1
CASSLVELSYNEQFF
>TRBD2|TRBJ2-7|.|TRBV4-1
CASSQEFGGRAWEQYF
>TRBD1|TRBJ2-2|.|TRBV5-4
CASRQAGGGSGELFF
>TRBD2|TRBJ2-1|many|TRBV3-1
CASSQETVAGVYNEQFF
>.|TRBJ1-1|many|TRBV5-1
CASYDRENTEAFF
>TRBD2|TRBJ2-5|.|TRBV12-3/TRBV12-4
CASSPRTSGDLETQYF
>.|TRBJ2-1|few|TRBV6-2/TRBV6-3
CATFSPVYSEQFF
>.|TRBJ2-1|few|TRBV6-1
CASSEAVHHEQFF
>.|TRBJ1-2|many|TRBV18
CASSPTANYGYTF
>TRBD2|TRBJ2-1|few|TRBV9
CASSVGVAGALYNEQFF
>.|TRBJ2-7|.|TRBV14
CASSQEIVGYEQYF
>.|TRBJ2-5|many|TRBV7-2
CASSLHGGAAGKETQYF
>.|TRBJ1-2|many|TRBV5-8
CASNPALMDGYTF
>.|TRBJ2-7|many|TRBV7-9
CASSLQASSYEQYF
>.|TRBJ1-5|few|TRBV27
CASSPQGADYNQPQHF
>.|TRBJ2-7|.|TRBV6-1
CASSREQGGDYEQYF
>.|TRBJ2-7|many|TRBV4-1
CASSQLRQTYEQYF
>.|TRBJ1-5|many|TRBV7-2
CASSLAPGNQPQHF